This TCR beta chain was recorded in a study of blood T cell repertoires in COVID-19. Turning to the study itself: The origin of the acute and convalescent COVID-19 samples was the United States, Italy and Spain. Nucleic acid was either cDNA or gDNA, and it came from T cells, B-cell-depleted T cells, or PBMCs.

The length of the CDR3 is 20 residues. Trimming removed 2 bases from V and 4 bases from J; junction bases left unmatched: 17. CDR1 and CDR2 from the germline V gene are LGHNA and YNFKEQ. Authors' processing steps: The authors estimated nucleated cell counts from reference gene primer amplification. The table came from immunoSEQ multiplex PCR; TCRdb's copy has only in-frame clones and leaves some out. The DNA gave D and trimming, while V, J and clone size come from that table. In the table there are under 150,000 clones, about 88% of which are singletons. The TCR sequence derives from an older woman who had recovered from COVID-19. The chain couples TRBV4-2 to TRBJ2-6; the match to TRBD1 covers 7 bases. The source material was peripheral blood. CDR3 amino acids: CASSQYGRDSYYLGANVLTF. CDR3 DNA: TGTGCCAGCAGCCAATATGGCCGGGACAGTTATTATCTGGGGGCCAACGTCCTGACTTTC.